This TCR beta chain derives from a study of identical twins. The study's findings and limits: Compared with models, monozygotic twins showed more out-of-frame TCR alpha sharing. Invariant MAIT and iNKT cells could partly confound zero-insertion analyses.

The germline V gene encodes CDR1 LNHNV and CDR2 YYDKDF (reference sequence). The CDR3 runs 14 residues. V lost 0 bases to trimming and J lost 6 bases, with 9 bases between them. MiXCR, applied by TCRdb to the 5' RACE reads, yields one record per CDR3 protein. The table lists 600,000 to 700,000 distinct CDR3 sequences, 21% of them singletons. As for this clonotype: What it binds is unknown.

These records were also assigned to another study, of T cells expressing NK-cell markers. That study adds: Dominant NKG2C+ clonotypes accounted for roughly 1.0-8% of CD8+ T cells in more than five donors.

This rearrangement joins TRBV15 to TRBJ2-1; D remains unclear. The specimen sequenced was PBMCs. This TCR was sampled from a woman between 18 and 30 years old in good health. This chain's CDR3 is CATSRDVASNEQFF. The CDR3, as DNA: TGTGCCACCAGCAGAGATGTGGCGAGCAATGAGCAGTTCTTC.